This record looks at one T cell receptor (beta chain) sequence and its context. A read error may account for a junction end that differs from germline. Assay: immunoSEQ multiplex PCR; the TCRdb copy retains only in-frame clones and omits some. In the table there are over 150,000 clones, approximately 94% of which are singletons. The data were taken from a study of OX40 agonist ivuxolimab in advanced cancers. At the level of the study: From roughly 20 to 79 years was the age range, with a mean of around 60 years, and roughly 80% were male.

Autoimmune disease history or systemic immunosuppression barred patients. Germline V gene data show CDR1 as SGHAT and CDR2 as FQNNGV. There are 14 residues in the CDR3. The sequences come from CD4+ or CD8+ T cells sorted from blood, collected in a trial of the OX40 agonist ivuxolimab. The receptor was derived from an adult with an advanced solid tumor such as melanoma, head and neck, liver or kidney cancer. The J gene is TRBJ2-2, the V gene TRBV11-2, with D tentatively TRBD2 (5 bases). In DNA form, the CDR3 reads TGTGCCAGCGGCTTATCGCGGGACACCGGGGAGCTGTTTTTT. Amino acid sequence: CASGLSRDTGELFF. Looking up the rest from reference TRBV11-2 and TRBJ2-2 gives the full variable domain: EAGVAQSPRYKIIEKRQSVAFWCNPISGHATLYWYQQILGQGPKLLIQFQNNGVVDDSQLPKDRFSAERLKGVDSTLKIQPAKLEDSAVYLCASGLSRDTGELFFGEGSRLTVL.